The clone carrying this TCR beta chain was seen a handful of times. Its target is unknown. MiXCR was run by TCRdb on the RT-PCR reads, yielding one entry per CDR3 protein. The repertoire holds around 500,000 distinct CDR3 sequences, with approximately 11% as singletons. These data are taken from a study of response to subunit inactivated influenza vaccine. Notes on the study in general: Researchers suggested that each seasonal influenza vaccination recruits few new T cells.

CDR1 LNHNV and CDR2 YYDKDF come from the germline V gene (reference sequence). The V gene lost 1 base and the J gene lost 0 bases, with 10 bases spanning the gap. The CDR3 has 16 amino acids. The chain joins TRBV15 to TRBJ1-5, with a possible D match to TRBD1 (5 bases). The sequencing used PBMCs from blood, collected about 40 days after vaccination. This sequence originates from a man aged 45-60 years who received an inactivated influenza vaccine. The CDR3 coding sequence is TGTGCCACCAGCAGAGCCGCGGGGCTTAGCAATCAGCCCCAGCATTTT. Amino acid sequence: CATSRAAGLSNQPQHF.